These 21 T cell receptor beta chains came from one sample sequenced in a study of blood T cell repertoires in COVID-19. Some clones are missing from TCRdb's copy, which holds only in-frame ones; the method was immunoSEQ multiplex PCR. This table holds a few hundred thousand clones, 75% to 85% found once. The sequenced sample was peripheral blood. The receptors derive from a woman in her 40s who had recovered from COVID-19.

The rearrangement joins TRBV4-3 to TRBJ2-5, with 12 bases identical to TRBD2. Germline CDR1 is LGHNA and CDR2 is YSLEER. This CDR3 has 18 residues. Trimming removed 0 bases from V and 5 bases from J; junction bases left unmatched: 10. CDR3: CASSQDSASGGARETQYF. CDR3 DNA sequence: TGCGCCAGCAGCCAAGACTCCGCTAGCGGGGGGGCCCGGGAGACCCAGTACTTC.

The rearrangement uses TRBV5-6 and TRBJ1-4; TRBD1 is a possible D gene (6 bases). The length of the CDR3 is 13 residues. Per the germline V gene, CDR1 is SGHDT and CDR2 is YYEEEE. Trimming pared 3 bases from V and 7 bases from J, leaving 10 bases between. The CDR3 here is CASSSQGPEKLFF. DNA for the CDR3: TGTGCCAGCAGCTCGCAGGGGCCTGAAAAACTGTTTTTT.

This chain uses TRBV11-2 with TRBJ1-1; possibly TRBD1 for D (6 bases). The CDR3 has 14 residues. In germline, CDR1 is SGHAT, CDR2 FQNNGV. V lost 5 bases to trimming and J lost 10 bases, with 20 bases between them. The CDR3 nucleotides read TGTGCCAGCAGCCGGGGCTATACAGGGATGGCAGCTTTCTTT. It yields the protein CASSRGYTGMAAFF.

This clone showed up many times. This chain connects TRBV27 to TRBJ2-1; no firm D call. V was trimmed by 3 bases and J by 7 bases, leaving 13 bases between them. Germline assignment: CDR1 MNHEY and CDR2 SMNVEV (reference sequence). The CDR3 runs to 14 residues. CDR3 nucleotides: TGTGCCAGCAGTTTTCTCCTCGCGAGGAATGAGCAGTTCTTC. Amino acid sequence: CASSFLLARNEQFF.

The chain has TRBV5-1 and TRBJ1-1; D not certain. Germline V CDR1 and CDR2: SGHRS, YFSETQ. The CDR3 has 14 residues. V lost 4 bases, J lost 12 bases, and 22 bases lay in between. The CDR3 coding sequence is TGCGCCAGCAGCGCGGCGACGACCACAAGCACAACTTTCTTT. Protein: CASSAATTTSTTFF.

This clone was observed a handful of times. V gene TRBV4-1 combines with J gene TRBJ2-3, with a possible D match to TRBD2 (6 bases). Germline V gene data show CDR1 as MGHRA and CDR2 as YSYEKL. V shed 3 bases and J shed 0 bases, with 13 bases lying between them. The CDR3 is made up of 16 amino acids. The CDR3 spells CASSQEWDSSTDTQYF. Here the CDR3 DNA reads TGCGCCAGCAGCCAGGAATGGGACTCTAGCACAGATACGCAGTATTTT.

V usage is TRBV30 and J usage is TRBJ2-7; a weak D match, TRBD1 (5 bases). The CDR3 is 15 amino acids. Germline values: CDR1 GTSNPN, CDR2 SVGIG (reference sequence). Trimming took 0 bases from V and 5 from J, leaving 17 bases between them. CDR3 DNA: TGTGCCTGGAGTGTACGATTTACAGGAGACCACGAGCAGTACTTC. This codes for CAWSVRFTGDHEQYF.

V gene TRBV15 combines with J gene TRBJ2-6; 9 nucleotides line up with TRBD2. CDR3 length: 17 amino acids. V dropped 5 bases and J dropped 1; count of bases not matched to a gene: 6. Germline V CDR1 and CDR2: LNHNV, YYDKDF (reference sequence). CDR3 amino acids: CATSGGTSLSGANVLTF. CDR3 sequence (DNA): TGTGCCACCAGCGGAGGGACTAGCCTATCTGGGGCCAACGTCCTGACTTTC.

The chain combines TRBV18 with TRBJ2-3, with 7 bases fitting TRBD2. The length of the CDR3 is 15 residues. CDR1 is KGHSH, CDR2 LQKENI, per germline. J gave up 5 bases and V 0 bases, and 5 bases lay outside the gene matches. This CDR3 reads CASSPPTGEGDTQYF. The DNA for the CDR3 is TGTGCCAGCTCACCACCGACGGGGGAGGGAGATACGCAGTATTTT.

The V gene is TRBV28, the J gene TRBJ1-2, with a weak D call TRBD1 (6 bases). Looked up from germline, CDR1 is MDHEN and CDR2 is SYDVKM. CDR3 length: 18 residues. Trimming took off 6 bases at V and 0 bases at J, with 23 bases between the two ends. CDR3 region: CASSPTTGITLANYGYTF. The CDR3 bases are TGTGCCAGCAGCCCTACTACAGGGATAACCTTGGCTAACTATGGCTACACCTTC.

The V call is TRBV28, the J call TRBJ1-4, with a possible D match to TRBD1 (6 bases). The CDR3 totals 15 residues. Germline V gene lookup returns CDR1 MDHEN and CDR2 SYDVKM. V was cut by 7 bases and J by 7 bases, with 19 bases left in between. The CDR3 bases are TGTGCCAGCATGAGGGGGGGACAACGTTCTGAAAAACTGTTTTTT. Encoded protein: CASMRGGQRSEKLFF.

Note on this clone: The same CDR3 arises from other DNA sequences in this sample as well. The chain has TRBV15 and TRBJ1-2, with D hard to call. V was pared by 3 bases and J by 5 bases, with 7 bases between. CDR1 and CDR2 from the germline V gene are LNHNV and YYDKDF (reference sequence). There are 12 residues in the CDR3. The CDR3, as DNA: TGTGCCACCAGCAGCGGAGATTATGGCTACACCTTC. It encodes CATSSGDYGYTF.

This rearrangement joins TRBV9 to TRBJ1-2; 7 nucleotides match TRBD1. Germline lookup yields CDR1 SGDLS and CDR2 YYNGEE. Unmatched junction bases numbered 11, after V lost 3 bases and J lost 9 bases. CDR3 length: 14 amino acids. CDR3 nucleotides: TGTGCCAGCAGCGACCGAGACTACAGGGGTAGCTACACCTTC. This codes for CASSDRDYRGSYTF.

Only one count was recorded for this clone. The chain links TRBV28 to TRBJ1-5; a possible D gene is TRBD1 (6 bases). Germline lookup yields CDR1 MDHEN and CDR2 SYDVKM. Trimming pared 10 bases from V and 2 bases from J, leaving 18 bases between. The CDR3 covers 15 residues. CDR3 region: CATHLTSGGNQPQHF. Here the CDR3 DNA reads TGTGCCACCCATCTGACCTCAGGGGGCAATCAGCCCCAGCATTTT.

The CDR3 nucleotides read TGTGCCACCAGTACAGTGGGGGGGGTAGAGACCCAGTACTTC. Its protein product is CATSTVGGVETQYF. The chain combines TRBV24-1 with TRBJ2-5, with TRBD2 matching 7 bases. V was pared by 6 bases and J by 4 bases, with 7 bases of the junction left unmatched. This CDR3 has 14 residues. Germline CDR1 is KGHDR and CDR2 is SFDVKD.

Written as DNA, the CDR3 is TGCGCCAGCAGCCCACCTATGGGGCAGGGTAAATTGGGCTACACCTTC. Translating gives CASSPPMGQGKLGYTF. The chain employs TRBV5-1 and TRBJ1-2; D is perhaps TRBD1 (5 bases). CDR1 is SGHRS, CDR2 YFSETQ, per germline. CDR3 length equals 16 residues. V shed 4 bases and J shed 8 bases, with 24 bases lying between them.

The chain links TRBV4-2 to TRBJ1-1, with 9 bases fitting TRBD1. With 1 base clipped from V and 4 bases from J, the junction kept 10 bases outside the gene matches. In germline, CDR1 is LGHNA, CDR2 YNFKEQ. The CDR3 consists of 17 residues. The CDR3 DNA reads as TGTGCCAGCAGCCAAGTATTGGGACAGGGTAGGGGCACTGAAGCTTTCTTT. Translating it yields CASSQVLGQGRGTEAFF.

V gene TRBV10-1 combines with J gene TRBJ1-4, with D maybe TRBD1 (5 bases). CDR3 length: 13 residues. Germline V gene sequence: CDR1 WNHNN, CDR2 SYGVQD (reference sequence). V was shortened by 3 bases and J by 8 bases, with 10 bases between the two germline ends. The CDR3 DNA reads as TGCGCCAGCAGTGAAAGTGGGGCCGAAAAACTGTTTTTT. Translating it yields CASSESGAEKLFF.

This clone was recorded once. The V call is TRBV6-2 or TRBV6-3, the J call TRBJ1-2, with D hard to call. The CDR3 has 13 residues. Germline V gene data show CDR1 as MNHEY and CDR2 as SVGEGT. The V end was cut by 2 bases, the J end by 3 bases, with 7 bases between. In nucleotides, the CDR3 is TGTGCCAGCAGTTACGCCCGGGACTATGGCTACACCTTC. This encodes CASSYARDYGYTF.

The chain links TRBV2 to TRBJ2-7, with a tentative D call TRBD1 (6 bases). Germline V gene lookup returns CDR1 SNHLY and CDR2 FYNNEI. The germline V and J ends were trimmed by 6 bases and 5 bases, with 11 bases remaining between them. The CDR3 loop spans 12 amino acids. CDR3 amino acids: CASSTGPDEQYF. The CDR3 coding sequence is TGTGCCAGCAGCACAGGGCCCGACGAGCAGTACTTC.

CDR3 sequence (DNA): TGTGCCAGCAGTTTATCCGCGACAGGGGAAAAACAAGAGACCCAGTACTTC. Translated, it gives CASSLSATGEKQETQYF. The chain couples TRBV28 to TRBJ2-5, with 8 nucleotides matching TRBD1. The J segment lost 2 bases and the V segment lost 1 base, leaving 9 bases of the junction unmatched. The CDR3 is 17 amino acids. CDR1 MDHEN and CDR2 SYDVKM come from the germline V gene.